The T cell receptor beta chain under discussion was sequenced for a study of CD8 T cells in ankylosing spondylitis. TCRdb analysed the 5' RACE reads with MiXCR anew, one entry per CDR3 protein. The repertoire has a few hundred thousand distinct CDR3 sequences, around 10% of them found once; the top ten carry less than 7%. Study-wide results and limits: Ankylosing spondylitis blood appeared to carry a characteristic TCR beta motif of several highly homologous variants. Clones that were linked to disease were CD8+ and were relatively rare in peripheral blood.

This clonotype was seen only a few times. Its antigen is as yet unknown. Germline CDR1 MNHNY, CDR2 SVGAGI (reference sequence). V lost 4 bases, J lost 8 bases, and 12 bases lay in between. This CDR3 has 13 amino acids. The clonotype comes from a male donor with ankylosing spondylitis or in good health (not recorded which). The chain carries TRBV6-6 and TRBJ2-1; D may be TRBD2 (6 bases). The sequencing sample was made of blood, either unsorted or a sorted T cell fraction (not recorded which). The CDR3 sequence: CASSSHPGDEQFF. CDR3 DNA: TGTGCCAGCAGTTCTCACCCGGGGGATGAGCAGTTCTTC.